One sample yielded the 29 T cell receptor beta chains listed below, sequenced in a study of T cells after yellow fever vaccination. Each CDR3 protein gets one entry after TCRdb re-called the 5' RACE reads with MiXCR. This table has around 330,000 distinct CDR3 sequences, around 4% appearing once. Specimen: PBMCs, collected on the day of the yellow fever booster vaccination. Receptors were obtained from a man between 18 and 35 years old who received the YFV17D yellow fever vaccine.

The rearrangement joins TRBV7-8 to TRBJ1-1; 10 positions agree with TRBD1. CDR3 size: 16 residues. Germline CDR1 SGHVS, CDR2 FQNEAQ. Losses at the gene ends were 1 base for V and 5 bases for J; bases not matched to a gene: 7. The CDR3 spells CASSLEGWTGGTEAFF. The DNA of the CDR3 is TGTGCCAGCAGCTTAGAGGGCTGGACAGGGGGAACTGAAGCTTTCTTT.

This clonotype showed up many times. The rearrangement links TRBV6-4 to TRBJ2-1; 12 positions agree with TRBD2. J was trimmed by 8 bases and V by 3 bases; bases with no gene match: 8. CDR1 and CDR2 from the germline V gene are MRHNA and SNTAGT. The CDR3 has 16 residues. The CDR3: CASSEGTSGWRHEQFF. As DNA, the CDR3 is TGTGCCAGCAGTGAAGGGACTAGCGGGTGGCGCCATGAGCAGTTCTTC.

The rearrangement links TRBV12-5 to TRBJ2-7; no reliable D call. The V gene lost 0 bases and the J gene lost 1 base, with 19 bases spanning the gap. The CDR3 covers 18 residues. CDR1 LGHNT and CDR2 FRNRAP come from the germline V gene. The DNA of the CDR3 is TGTGCTAGTGGTTTGGTACGTCCAGGCGAGCTTAGGTCCTACGAGCAGTACTTC. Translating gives CASGLVRPGELRSYEQYF.

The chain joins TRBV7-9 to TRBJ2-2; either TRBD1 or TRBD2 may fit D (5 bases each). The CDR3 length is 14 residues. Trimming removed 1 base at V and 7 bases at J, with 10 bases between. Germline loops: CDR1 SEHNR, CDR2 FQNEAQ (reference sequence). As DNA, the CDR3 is TGTGCCAGCAGCTTAGAGGGACCACTCGGGGAGCTGTTTTTT. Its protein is CASSLEGPLGELFF.

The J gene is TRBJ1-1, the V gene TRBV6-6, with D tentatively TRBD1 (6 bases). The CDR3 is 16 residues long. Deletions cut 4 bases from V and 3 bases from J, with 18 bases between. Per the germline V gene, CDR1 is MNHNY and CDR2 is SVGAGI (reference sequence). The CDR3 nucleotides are TGTGCCAGCAGTTTTGGACAGCTGGGAGGGGACACTGAAGCTTTCTTT. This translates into CASSFGQLGGDTEAFF.

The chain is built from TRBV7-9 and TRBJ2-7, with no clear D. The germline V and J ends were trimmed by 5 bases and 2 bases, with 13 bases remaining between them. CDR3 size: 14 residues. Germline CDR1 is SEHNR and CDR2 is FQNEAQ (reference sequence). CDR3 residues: CASSPTRVPYEQYV. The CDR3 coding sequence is TGTGCCAGCAGCCCGACAAGGGTTCCCTACGAGCAGTACGTC.

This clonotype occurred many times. In DNA form, the CDR3 reads TGTGCCAGCAGATCGGGTAGCGGGGGGGCGAATACGCAGTATTTT. It encodes CASRSGSGGANTQYF. This rearrangement joins TRBV7-3 to TRBJ2-3; 11 bases align to TRBD2. The trim removed 6 bases at V and 7 bases at J, leaving 9 bases unmatched. The CDR3 spans 15 residues. Germline values: CDR1 SGHTA, CDR2 FQGTGA.

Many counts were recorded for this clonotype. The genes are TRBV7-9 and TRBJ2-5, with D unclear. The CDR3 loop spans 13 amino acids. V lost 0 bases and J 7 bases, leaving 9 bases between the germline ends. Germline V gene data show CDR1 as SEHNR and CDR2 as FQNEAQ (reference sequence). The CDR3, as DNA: TGTGCCAGCAGCTTAGCAGTCGAGGTGACCCAGTACTTC. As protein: CASSLAVEVTQYF.

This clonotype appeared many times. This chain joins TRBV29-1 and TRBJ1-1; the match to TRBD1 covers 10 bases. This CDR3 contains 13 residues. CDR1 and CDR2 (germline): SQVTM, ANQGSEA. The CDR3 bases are TGCGTGGCCTGGGGACAGGGGTCCACTGAAGCTTTCTTT. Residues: CVAWGQGSTEAFF.

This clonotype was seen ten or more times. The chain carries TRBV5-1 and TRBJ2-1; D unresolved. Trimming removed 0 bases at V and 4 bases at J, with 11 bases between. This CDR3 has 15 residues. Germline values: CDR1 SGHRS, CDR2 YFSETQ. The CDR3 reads CASSLDLSPYNEQFF. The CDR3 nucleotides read TGCGCCAGCAGCTTGGATCTGAGCCCATACAATGAGCAGTTCTTC.

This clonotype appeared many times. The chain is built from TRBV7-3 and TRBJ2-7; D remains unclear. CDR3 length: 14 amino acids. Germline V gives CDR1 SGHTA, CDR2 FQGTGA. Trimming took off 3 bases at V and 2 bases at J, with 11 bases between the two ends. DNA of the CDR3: TGTGCCAGCAGCTTGTACGCTAGGCCCTACGAGCAGTACTTC. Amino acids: CASSLYARPYEQYF.

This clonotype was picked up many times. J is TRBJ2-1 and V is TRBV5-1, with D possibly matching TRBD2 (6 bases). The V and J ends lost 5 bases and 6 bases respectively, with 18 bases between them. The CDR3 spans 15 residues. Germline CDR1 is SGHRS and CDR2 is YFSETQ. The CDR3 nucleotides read TGCGCCAGCAGGGGATTCGGGGGAGCCGGCAATGAGCAGTTCTTC. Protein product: CASRGFGGAGNEQFF.

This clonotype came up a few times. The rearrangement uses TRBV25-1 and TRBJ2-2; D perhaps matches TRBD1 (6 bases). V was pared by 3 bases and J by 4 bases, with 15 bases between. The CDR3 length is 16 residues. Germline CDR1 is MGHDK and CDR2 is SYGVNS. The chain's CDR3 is CASSELGARGTGELFF. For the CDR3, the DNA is TGTGCCAGCAGTGAGCTGGGGGCAAGAGGCACCGGGGAGCTGTTTTTT.

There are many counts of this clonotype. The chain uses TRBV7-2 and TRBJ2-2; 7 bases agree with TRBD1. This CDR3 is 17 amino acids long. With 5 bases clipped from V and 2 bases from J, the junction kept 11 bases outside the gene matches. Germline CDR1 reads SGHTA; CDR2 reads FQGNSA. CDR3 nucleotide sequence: TGTGCCAGCAGCGCACCCTCCGGGACAGTAAACACCGGGGAGCTGTTTTTT. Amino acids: CASSAPSGTVNTGELFF.

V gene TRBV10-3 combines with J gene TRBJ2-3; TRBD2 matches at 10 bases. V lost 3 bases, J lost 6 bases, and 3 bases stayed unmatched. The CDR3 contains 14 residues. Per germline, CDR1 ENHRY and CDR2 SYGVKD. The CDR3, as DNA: TGTGCCATCAGTGATCTAGCGGGGGTCGATACGCAGTATTTT. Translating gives CAISDLAGVDTQYF.

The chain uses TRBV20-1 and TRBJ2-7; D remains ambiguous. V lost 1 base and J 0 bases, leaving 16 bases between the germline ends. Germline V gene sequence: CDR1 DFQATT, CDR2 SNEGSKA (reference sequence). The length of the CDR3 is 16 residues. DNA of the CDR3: TGCAGTGCTAGAGCTGCCGTTGACGCTAGCTCCTACGAGCAGTACGTC. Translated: CSARAAVDASSYEQYV.

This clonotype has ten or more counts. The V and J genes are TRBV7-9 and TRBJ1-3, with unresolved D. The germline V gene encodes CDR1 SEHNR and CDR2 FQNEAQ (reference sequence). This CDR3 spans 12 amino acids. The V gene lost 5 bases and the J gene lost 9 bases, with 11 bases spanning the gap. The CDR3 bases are TGTGCCAGCAGCCCCGCCCGGGCCACCATATATTTT. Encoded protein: CASSPARATIYF. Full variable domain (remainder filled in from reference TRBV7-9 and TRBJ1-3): DTGVSQNPRHKITKRGQNVTFRCDPISEHNRLYWYRQTLGQGPEFLTYFQNEAQLEKSRLLSDRFSAERPKGSFSTLEIQRTEQGDSAMYLCASSPARATIYFGEGSWLTVV.

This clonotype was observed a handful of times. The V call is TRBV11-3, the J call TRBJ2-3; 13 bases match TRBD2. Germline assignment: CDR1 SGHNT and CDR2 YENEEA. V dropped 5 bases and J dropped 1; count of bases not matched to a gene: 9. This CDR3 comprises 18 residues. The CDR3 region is CASSRGTSGAWGTDTQYF. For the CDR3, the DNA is TGTGCCAGCAGCCGTGGGACTAGCGGGGCCTGGGGCACAGATACGCAGTATTTT.

The CDR3 loop is CSARAGTGGWTEAFF. For the CDR3, the DNA is TGCAGTGCTAGAGCCGGAACAGGGGGGTGGACTGAAGCTTTCTTT. The chain combines TRBV20-1 with TRBJ1-1, with 8 nucleotides matching TRBD1. Germline assignment: CDR1 DFQATT and CDR2 SNEGSKA (reference sequence). With V trimmed by 1 base and J by 5 bases, 9 bases remained unmatched. The CDR3 loop spans 15 amino acids.

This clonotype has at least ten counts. CDR3 nucleotides: TGCGCCAGCAGCTTGGGGACGGCCCAGATGGAGACCCAGTACTTC. It yields the protein CASSLGTAQMETQYF. The V gene is TRBV5-1, the J gene TRBJ2-5; no clear D. Germline values: CDR1 SGHRS, CDR2 YFSETQ. There are 15 residues in the CDR3. V gave up 0 bases and J gave up 5 bases, with 14 bases separating them.

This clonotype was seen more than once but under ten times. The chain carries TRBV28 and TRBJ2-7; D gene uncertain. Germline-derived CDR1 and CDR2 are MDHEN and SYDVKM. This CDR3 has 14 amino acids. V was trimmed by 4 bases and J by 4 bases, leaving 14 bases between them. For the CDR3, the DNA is TGTGCCAGCAGTTCCAAAGGGCGGAATTACGAGCAGTACGTC. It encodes CASSSKGRNYEQYV.

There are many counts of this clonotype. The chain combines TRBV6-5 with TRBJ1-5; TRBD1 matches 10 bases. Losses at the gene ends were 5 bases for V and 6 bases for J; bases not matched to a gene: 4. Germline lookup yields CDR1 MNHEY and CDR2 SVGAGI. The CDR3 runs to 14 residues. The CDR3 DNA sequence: TGTGCCAGCAGTAACGGACAGGGGGGTCAGCCCCAGCATTTT. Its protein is CASSNGQGGQPQHF.

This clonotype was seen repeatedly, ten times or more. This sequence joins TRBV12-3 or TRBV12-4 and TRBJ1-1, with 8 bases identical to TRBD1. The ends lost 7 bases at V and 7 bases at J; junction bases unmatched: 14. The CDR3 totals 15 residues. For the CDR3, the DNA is TGTGCCAGCACCAGGCCCGGACAGGGTGAAAATGAAGCTTTCTTT. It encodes CASTRPGQGENEAFF.

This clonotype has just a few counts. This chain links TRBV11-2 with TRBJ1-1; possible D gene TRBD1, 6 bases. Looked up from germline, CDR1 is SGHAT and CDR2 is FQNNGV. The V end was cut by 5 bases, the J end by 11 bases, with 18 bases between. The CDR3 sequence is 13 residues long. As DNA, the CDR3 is TGTGCCAGCAGCCGCTGGACAGTTCAAGAGGCTTTCTTT. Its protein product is CASSRWTVQEAFF. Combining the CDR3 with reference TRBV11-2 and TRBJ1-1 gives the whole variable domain EAGVAQSPRYKIIEKRQSVAFWCNPISGHATLYWYQQILGQGPKLLIQFQNNGVVDDSQLPKDRFSAERLKGVDSTLKIQPAKLEDSAVYLCASSRWTVQEAFFGQGTRLTVV.

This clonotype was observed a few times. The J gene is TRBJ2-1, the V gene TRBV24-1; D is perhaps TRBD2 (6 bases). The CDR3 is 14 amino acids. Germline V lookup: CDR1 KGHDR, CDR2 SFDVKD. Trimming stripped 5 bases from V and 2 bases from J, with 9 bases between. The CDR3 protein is CATSAAGAYNEQFF. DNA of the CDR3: TGTGCCACCAGTGCAGCGGGTGCCTACAATGAGCAGTTCTTC.

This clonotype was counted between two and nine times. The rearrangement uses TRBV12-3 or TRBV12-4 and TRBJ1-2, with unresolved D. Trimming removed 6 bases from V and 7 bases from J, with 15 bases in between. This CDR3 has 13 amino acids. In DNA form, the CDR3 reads TGTGCCAGCAGCCCCTCGCAGAGAAGTGGCTACACCTTC. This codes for CASSPSQRSGYTF.

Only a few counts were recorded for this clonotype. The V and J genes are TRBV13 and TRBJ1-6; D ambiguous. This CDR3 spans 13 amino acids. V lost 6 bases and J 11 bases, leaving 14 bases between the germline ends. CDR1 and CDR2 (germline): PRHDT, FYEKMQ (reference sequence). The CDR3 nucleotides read TGTGCCAGCAGGCCCTCCAATTCTGCACCCCTCCACTTT. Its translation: CASRPSNSAPLHF.

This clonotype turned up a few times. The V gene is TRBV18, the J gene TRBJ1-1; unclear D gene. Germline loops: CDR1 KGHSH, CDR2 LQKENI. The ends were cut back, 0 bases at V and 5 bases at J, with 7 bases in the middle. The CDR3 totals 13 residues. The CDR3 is CASSPPTQTEAFF. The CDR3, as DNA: TGTGCCAGCTCACCACCTACCCAAACTGAAGCTTTCTTT.

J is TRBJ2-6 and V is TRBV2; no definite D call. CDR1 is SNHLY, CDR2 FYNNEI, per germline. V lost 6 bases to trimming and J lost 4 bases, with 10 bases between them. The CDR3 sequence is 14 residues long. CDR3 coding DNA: TGTGCCAGCAGGGGAACGTCGGGGGCCAACGTCCTGACTTTC. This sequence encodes CASRGTSGANVLTF. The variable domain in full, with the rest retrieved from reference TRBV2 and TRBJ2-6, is EPEVTQTPSHQVTQMGQEVILRCVPISNHLYFYWYRQILGQKVEFLVSFYNNEISEKSEIFDDQFSVERPDGSNFTLKIRSTKLEDSAMYFCASRGTSGANVLTFGAGSRLTVL.